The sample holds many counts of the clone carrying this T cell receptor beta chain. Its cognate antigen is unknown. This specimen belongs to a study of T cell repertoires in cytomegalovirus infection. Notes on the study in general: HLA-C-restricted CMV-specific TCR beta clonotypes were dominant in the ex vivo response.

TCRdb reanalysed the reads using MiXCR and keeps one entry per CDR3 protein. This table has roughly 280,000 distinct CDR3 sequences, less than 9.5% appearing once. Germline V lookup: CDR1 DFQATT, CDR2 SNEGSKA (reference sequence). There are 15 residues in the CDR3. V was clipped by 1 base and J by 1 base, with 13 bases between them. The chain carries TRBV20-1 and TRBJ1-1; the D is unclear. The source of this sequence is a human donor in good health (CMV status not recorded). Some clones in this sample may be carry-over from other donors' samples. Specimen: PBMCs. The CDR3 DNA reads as TGCAGTGCTAGAGCCCTAGGGAAGTCGAACACTGAAGCTTTCTTT. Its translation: CSARALGKSNTEAFF.